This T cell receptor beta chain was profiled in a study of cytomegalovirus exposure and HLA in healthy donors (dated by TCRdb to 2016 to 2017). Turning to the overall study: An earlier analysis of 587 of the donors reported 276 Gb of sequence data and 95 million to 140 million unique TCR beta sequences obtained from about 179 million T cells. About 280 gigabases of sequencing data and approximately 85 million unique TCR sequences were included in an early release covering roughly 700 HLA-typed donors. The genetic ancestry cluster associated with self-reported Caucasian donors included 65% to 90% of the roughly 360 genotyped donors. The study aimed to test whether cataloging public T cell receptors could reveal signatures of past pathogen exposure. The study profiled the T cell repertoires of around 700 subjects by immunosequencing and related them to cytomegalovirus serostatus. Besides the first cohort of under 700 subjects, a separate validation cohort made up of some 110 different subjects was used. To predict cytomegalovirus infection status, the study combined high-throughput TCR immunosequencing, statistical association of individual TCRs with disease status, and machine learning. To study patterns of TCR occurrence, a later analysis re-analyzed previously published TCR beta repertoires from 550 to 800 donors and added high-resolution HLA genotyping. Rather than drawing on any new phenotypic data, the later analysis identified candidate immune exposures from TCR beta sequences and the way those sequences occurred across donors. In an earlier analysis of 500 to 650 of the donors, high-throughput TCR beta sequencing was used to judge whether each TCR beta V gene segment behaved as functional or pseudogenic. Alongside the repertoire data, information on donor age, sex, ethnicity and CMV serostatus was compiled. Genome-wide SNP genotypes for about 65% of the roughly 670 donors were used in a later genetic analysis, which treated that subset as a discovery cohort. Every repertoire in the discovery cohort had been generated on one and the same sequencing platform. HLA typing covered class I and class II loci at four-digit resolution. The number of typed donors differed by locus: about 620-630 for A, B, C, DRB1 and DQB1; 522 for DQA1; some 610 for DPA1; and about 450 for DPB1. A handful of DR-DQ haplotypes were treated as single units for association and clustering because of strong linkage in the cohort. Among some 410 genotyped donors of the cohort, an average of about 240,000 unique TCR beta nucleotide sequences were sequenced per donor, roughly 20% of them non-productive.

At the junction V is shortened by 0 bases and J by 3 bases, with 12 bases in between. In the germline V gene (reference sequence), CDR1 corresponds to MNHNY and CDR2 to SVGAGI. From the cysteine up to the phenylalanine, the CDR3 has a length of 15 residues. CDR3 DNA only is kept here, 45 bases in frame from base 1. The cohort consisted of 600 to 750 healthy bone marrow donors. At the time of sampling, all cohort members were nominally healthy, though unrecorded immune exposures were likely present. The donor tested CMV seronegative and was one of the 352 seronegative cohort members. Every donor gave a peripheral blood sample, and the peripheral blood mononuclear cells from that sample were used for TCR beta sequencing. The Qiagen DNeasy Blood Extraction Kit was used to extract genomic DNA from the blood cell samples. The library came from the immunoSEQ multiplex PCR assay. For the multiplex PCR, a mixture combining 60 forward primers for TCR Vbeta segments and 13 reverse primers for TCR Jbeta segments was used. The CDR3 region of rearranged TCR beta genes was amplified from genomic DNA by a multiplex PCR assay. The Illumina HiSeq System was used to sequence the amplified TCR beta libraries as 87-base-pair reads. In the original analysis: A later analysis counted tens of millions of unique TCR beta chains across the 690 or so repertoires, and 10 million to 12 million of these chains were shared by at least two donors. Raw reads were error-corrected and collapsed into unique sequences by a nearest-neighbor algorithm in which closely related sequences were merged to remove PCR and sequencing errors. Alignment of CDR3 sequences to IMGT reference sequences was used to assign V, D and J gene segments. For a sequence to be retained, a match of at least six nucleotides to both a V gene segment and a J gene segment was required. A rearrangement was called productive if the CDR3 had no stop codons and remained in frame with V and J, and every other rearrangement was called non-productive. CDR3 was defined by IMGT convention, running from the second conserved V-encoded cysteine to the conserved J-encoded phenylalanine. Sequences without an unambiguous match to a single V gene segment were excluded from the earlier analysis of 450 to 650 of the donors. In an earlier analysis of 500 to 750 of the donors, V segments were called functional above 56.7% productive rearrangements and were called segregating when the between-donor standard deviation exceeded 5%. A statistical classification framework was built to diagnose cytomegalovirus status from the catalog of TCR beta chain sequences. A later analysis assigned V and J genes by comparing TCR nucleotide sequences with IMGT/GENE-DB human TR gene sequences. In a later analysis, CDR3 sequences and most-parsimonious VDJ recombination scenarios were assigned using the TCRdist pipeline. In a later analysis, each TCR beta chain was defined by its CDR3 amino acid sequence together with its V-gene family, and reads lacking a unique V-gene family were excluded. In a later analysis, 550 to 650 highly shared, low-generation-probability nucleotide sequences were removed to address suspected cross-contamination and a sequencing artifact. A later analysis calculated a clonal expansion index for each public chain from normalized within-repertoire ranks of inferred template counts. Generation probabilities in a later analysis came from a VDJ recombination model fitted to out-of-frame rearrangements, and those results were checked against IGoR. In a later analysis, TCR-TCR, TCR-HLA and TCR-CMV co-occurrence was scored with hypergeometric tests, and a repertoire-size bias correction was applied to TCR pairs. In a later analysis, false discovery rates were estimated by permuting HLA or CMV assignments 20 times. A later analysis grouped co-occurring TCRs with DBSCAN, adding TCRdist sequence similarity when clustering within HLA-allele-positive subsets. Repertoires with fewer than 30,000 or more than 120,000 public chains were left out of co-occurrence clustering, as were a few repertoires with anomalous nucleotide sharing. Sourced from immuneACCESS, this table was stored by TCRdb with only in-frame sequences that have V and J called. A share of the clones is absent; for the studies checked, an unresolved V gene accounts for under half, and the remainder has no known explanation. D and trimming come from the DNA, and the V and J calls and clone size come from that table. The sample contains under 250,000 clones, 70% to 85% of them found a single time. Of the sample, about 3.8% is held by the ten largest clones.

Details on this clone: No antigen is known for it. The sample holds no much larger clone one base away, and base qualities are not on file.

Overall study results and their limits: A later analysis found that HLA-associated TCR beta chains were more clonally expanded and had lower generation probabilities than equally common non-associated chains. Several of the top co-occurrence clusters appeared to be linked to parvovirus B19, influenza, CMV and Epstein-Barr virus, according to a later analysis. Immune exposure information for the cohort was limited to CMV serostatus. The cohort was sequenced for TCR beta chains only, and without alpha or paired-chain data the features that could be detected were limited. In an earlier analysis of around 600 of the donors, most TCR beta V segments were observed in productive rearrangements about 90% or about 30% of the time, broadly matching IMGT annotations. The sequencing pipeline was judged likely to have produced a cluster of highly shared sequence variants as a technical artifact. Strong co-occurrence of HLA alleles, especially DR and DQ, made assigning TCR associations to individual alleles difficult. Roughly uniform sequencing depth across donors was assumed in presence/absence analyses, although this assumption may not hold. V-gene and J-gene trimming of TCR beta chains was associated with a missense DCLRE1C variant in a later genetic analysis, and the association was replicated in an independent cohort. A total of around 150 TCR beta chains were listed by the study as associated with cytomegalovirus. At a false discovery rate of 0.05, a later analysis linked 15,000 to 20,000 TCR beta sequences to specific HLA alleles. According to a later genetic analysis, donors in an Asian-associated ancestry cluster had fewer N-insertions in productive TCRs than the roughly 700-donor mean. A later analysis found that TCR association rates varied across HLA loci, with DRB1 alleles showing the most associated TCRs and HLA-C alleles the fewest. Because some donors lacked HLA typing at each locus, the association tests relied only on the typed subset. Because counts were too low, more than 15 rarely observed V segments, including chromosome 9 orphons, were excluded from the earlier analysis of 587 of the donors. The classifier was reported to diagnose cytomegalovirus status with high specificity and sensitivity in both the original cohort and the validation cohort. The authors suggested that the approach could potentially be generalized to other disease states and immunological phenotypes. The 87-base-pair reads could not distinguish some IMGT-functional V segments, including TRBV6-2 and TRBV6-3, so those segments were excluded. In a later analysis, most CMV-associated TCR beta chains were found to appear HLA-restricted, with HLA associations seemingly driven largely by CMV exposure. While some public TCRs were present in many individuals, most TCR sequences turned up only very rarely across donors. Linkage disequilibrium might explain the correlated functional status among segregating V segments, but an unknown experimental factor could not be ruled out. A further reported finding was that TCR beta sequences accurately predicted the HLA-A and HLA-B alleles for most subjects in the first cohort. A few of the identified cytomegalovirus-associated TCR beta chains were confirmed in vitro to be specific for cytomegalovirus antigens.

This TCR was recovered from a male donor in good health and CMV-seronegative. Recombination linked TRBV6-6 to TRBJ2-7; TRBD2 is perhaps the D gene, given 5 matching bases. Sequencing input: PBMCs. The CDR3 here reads CASSYSSGPSYEQYF. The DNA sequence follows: TGTGCCAGCAGTTACTCGAGCGGACCGAGCTACGAGCAGTACTTC.